These 8 T cell receptor beta chains share one sample of origin, sequenced in a study of T-cell memory formation after mild COVID-19. TCRdb re-called the 5' RACE reads with MiXCR, one entry per CDR3 protein. The repertoire consists of about 140,000 distinct CDR3 sequences, with 11% to 15% occurring once and the leading ten covering less than 30%. The sample consisted of PBMCs or a T cell subset sorted from them (not recorded which). The origin of the receptors is an adult woman who had mild COVID-19 (a few samples of this study predate the infection). Cell type and time point are not known.

This clonotype was seen many times. The rearrangement uses TRBV7-6 and TRBJ2-7; 7 bases line up with TRBD1. After removal of 4 bases from V and 3 bases from J, the junction contained 12 bases not matched to a gene. The CDR3 is 16 residues long. Germline CDR1 reads SGHVS; CDR2 reads FNYEAQ. CDR3 residues: CASSSKPGQLDYEQYF. The DNA of the CDR3 is TGTGCCAGCAGCTCCAAGCCGGGACAGTTGGACTACGAGCAGTACTTC.

The sample holds a few counts of this clonotype. The rearrangement joins TRBV5-1 to TRBJ1-2; tentatively, D is TRBD1 (5 bases). V shed 0 bases and J shed 3 bases, with 15 bases lying between them. Germline V gene data show CDR1 as SGHRS and CDR2 as YFSETQ. The CDR3 extends over 16 amino acids. The CDR3 loop is CASSLETSGGYYGYTF. As DNA, the CDR3 is TGCGCCAGCAGCTTGGAGACGTCGGGGGGGTACTATGGCTACACCTTC.

This clonotype was seen a few times. The V and J genes are TRBV7-9 and TRBJ2-5, with 8 bases identical to TRBD1. The CDR3 sequence is 14 residues long. Germline V lookup: CDR1 SEHNR, CDR2 FQNEAQ (reference sequence). The ends lost 5 bases at V and 4 bases at J; junction bases unmatched: 6. As DNA, the CDR3 is TGTGCCAGCAGCACAGGGGGTAATAGAGAGACCCAGTACTTC. Translated: CASSTGGNRETQYF.

The chain combines TRBV10-3 with TRBJ2-3, with D tentatively TRBD2 (5 bases). V was clipped by 6 bases and J by 2 bases, with 12 bases between them. Germline V gene sequence: CDR1 ENHRY, CDR2 SYGVKD. The CDR3 is made up of 14 amino acids. In DNA, the CDR3 is TGTGCCATCAGCTGGAGGTCCCCCACAGATACGCAGTATTTT. Its translation is CAISWRSPTDTQYF.

This clonotype was observed a few times. The chain couples TRBV6-5 to TRBJ2-5; no reliable D call. V lost 0 bases, J lost 9 bases, and 11 bases lay in between. Germline CDR1 and CDR2: MNHEY and SVGAGI. CDR3 length: 13 residues. In DNA, the CDR3 is TGTGCCAGCAGTTACTCGGGGTCTTCGGCCCAGTACTTC. This codes for CASSYSGSSAQYF.

This clonotype was detected ten times or more. The chain employs TRBV13 and TRBJ2-5; D gene ambiguous. V was trimmed by 4 bases and J by 4 bases, leaving 7 bases between them. Germline V gene sequence: CDR1 PRHDT, CDR2 FYEKMQ (reference sequence). CDR3 size: 12 residues. The CDR3 sequence is CASSSATETQYF. The CDR3 DNA is TGTGCCAGCAGCTCAGCCACAGAGACCCAGTACTTC.

V usage is TRBV7-9 and J usage is TRBJ2-1, with 8 bases aligning to TRBD2. CDR3 length: 17 residues. Trimming took 1 base from V and 10 from J; bases not matched to a gene: 15. Germline values: CDR1 SEHNR, CDR2 FQNEAQ (reference sequence). The CDR3 DNA reads TGTGCCAGCAGCTTAGTCCGGGGGGGCCCCGCGGGGACGGAGCAGTTCTTC. Protein: CASSLVRGGPAGTEQFF.

In its sample, this clonotype was seen many times. CDR3: CASSPLELGRVDTGELFF. Here the CDR3 DNA reads TGTGCCAGCAGCCCGCTCGAATTGGGCAGGGTTGACACCGGGGAGCTGTTTTTT. The genes are TRBV7-6 and TRBJ2-2; perhaps TRBD1 as D (5 bases). Germline CDR1 SGHVS, CDR2 FNYEAQ. There are 18 residues in the CDR3. The V gene lost 5 bases and the J gene lost 3 bases, with 22 bases spanning the gap.